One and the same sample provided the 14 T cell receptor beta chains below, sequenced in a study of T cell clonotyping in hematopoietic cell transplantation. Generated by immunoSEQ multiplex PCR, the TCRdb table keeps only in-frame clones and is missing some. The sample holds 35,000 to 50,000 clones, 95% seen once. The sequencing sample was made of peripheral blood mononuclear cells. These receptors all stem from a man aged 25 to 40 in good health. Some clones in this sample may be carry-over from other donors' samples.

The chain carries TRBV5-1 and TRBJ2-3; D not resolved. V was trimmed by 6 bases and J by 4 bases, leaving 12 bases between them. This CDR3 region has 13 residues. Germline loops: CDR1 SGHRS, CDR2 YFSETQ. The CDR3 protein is CASTDPFADTQYF. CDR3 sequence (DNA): TGCGCCAGCACAGACCCTTTTGCAGATACGCAGTATTTT.

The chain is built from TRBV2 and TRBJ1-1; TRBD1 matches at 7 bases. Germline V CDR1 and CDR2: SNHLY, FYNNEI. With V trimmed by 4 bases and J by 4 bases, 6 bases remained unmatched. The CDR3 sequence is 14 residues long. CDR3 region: CASSGQGGITEAFF. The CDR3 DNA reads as TGTGCCAGCAGTGGACAGGGCGGAATCACTGAAGCTTTCTTT.

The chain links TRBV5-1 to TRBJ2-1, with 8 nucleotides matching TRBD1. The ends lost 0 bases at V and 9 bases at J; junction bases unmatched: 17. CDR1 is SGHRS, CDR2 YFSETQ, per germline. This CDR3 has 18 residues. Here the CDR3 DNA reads TGCGCCAGCAGCTTGGACCCCTTGACAGGGGTGGTTGTCGGTGAGCAGTTCTTC. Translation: CASSLDPLTGVVVGEQFF.

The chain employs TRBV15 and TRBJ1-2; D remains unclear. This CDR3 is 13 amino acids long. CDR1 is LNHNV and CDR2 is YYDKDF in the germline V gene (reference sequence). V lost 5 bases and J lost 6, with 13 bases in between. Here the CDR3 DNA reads TGTGCCACCAGCTCCCTGGACCCAAATGGCTACACCTTC. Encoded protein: CATSSLDPNGYTF.

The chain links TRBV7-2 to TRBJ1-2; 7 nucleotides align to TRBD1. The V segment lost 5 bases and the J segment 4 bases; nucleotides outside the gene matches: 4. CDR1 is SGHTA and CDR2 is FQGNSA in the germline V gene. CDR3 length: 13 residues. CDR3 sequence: CASSPGQTYGYTF. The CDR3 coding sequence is TGTGCCAGCAGCCCGGGACAGACCTATGGCTACACCTTC.

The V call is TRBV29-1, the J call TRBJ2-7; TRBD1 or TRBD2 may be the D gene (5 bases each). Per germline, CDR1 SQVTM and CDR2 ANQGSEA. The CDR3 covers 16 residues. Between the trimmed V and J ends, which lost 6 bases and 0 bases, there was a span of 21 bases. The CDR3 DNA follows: TGCAGCGTATTGAGGGTGACGGGGCCAAGCTCCTACGAGCAGTACTTC. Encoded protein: CSVLRVTGPSSYEQYF.

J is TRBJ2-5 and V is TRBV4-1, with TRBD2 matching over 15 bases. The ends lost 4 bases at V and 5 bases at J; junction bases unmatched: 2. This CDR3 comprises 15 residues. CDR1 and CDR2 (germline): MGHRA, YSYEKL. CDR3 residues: CASSRGTSGRETQYF. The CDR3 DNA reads TGCGCCAGCAGCCGAGGGACTAGCGGGAGGGAGACCCAGTACTTC.

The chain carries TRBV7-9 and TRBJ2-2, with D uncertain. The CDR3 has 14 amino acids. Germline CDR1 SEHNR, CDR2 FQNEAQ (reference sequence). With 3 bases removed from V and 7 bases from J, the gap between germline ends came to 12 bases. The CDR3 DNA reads TGTGCCAGCAGCTTGCTTCCGGAGCTCGGGGAGCTGTTTTTT. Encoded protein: CASSLLPELGELFF. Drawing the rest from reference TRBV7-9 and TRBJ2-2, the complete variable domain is DTGVSQNPRHKITKRGQNVTFRCDPISEHNRLYWYRQTLGQGPEFLTYFQNEAQLEKSRLLSDRFSAERPKGSFSTLEIQRTEQGDSAMYLCASSLLPELGELFFGEGSRLTVL.

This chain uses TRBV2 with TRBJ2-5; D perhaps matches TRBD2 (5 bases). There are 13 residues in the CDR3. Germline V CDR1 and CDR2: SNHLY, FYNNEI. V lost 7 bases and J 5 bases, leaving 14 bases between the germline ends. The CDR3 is CASNSVFTETQYF. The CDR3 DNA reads TGTGCCAGCAATAGCGTGTTCACGGAGACCCAGTACTTC. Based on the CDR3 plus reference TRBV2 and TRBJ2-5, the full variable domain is EPEVTQTPSHQVTQMGQEVILRCVPISNHLYFYWYRQILGQKVEFLVSFYNNEISEKSEIFDDQFSVERPDGSNFTLKIRSTKLEDSAMYFCASNSVFTETQYFGPGTRLLVL.

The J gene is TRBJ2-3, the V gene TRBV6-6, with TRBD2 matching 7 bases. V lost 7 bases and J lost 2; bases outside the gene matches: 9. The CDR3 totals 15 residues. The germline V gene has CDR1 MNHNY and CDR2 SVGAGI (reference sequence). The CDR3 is CASTLRLATTDTQYF. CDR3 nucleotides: TGTGCCAGCACTTTGCGACTAGCCACCACAGATACGCAGTATTTT.

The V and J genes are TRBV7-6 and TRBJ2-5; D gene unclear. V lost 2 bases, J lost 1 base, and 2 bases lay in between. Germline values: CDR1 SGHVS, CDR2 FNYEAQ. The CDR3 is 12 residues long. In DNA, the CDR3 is TGTGCCAGCAGCTTACGCCAAGAGACCCAGTACTTC. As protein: CASSLRQETQYF. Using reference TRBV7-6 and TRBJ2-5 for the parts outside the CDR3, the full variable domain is GAGVSQSPRYKVTKRGQDVALRCDPISGHVSLYWYRQALGQGPEFLTYFNYEAQQDKSGLPNDRFSAERPEGSISTLTIQRTEQRDSAMYRCASSLRQETQYFGPGTRLLVL.

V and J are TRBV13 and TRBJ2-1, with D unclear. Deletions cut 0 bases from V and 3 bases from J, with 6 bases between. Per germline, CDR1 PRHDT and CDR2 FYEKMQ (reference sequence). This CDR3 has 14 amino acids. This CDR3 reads CASSLGMDYNEQFF. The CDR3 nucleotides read TGTGCCAGCAGCTTAGGAATGGACTACAATGAGCAGTTCTTC.

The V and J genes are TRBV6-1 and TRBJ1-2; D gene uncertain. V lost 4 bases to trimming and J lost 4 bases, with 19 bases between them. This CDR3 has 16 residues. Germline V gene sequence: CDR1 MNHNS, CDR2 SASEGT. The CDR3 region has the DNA TGTGCCAGCAGTGCCCCGCAGTGGGCCCTCCTCTATGGCTACACCTTC. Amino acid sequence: CASSAPQWALLYGYTF.

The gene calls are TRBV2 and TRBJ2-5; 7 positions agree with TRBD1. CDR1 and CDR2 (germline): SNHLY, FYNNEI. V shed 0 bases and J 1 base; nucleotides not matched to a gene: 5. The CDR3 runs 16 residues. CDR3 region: CASSEAVGQTQETQYF. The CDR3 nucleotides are TGTGCCAGCAGTGAAGCCGTGGGACAGACCCAAGAGACCCAGTACTTC. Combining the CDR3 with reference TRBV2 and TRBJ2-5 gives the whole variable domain EPEVTQTPSHQVTQMGQEVILRCVPISNHLYFYWYRQILGQKVEFLVSFYNNEISEKSEIFDDQFSVERPDGSNFTLKIRSTKLEDSAMYFCASSEAVGQTQETQYFGPGTRLLVL.